This entry lists 7 T cell receptor beta chains sequenced from one sample in a study of T cells of healthy individuals. MiXCR, applied by TCRdb to the 5' RACE reads, yields one record per CDR3 protein. Counted here are about 96,000 distinct CDR3 sequences, 15% to 20% occurring once; the ten biggest clones make up over 5%. The receptors were sampled from a human donor in good health.

The chain employs TRBV12-3 or TRBV12-4 and TRBJ2-4; D ambiguous. The CDR3 consists of 13 residues. The V gene lost 6 bases and the J gene lost 1 base, with 7 bases spanning the gap. In nucleotides, the CDR3 is TGTGCCAGCAGACCCGGGGCCAAAAACATTCAGTACTTC. It specifies CASRPGAKNIQYF.

This clonotype came up many times. The chain uses TRBV5-6 and TRBJ1-1; no clear D. Germline V lookup: CDR1 SGHDT, CDR2 YYEEEE. V shed 0 bases and J shed 5 bases, with 14 bases lying between them. The CDR3 has 15 residues. In nucleotides, the CDR3 is TGTGCCAGCAGCTTGGGTCGAGGAGTGCGGACTGAAGCTTTCTTT. The encoded protein is CASSLGRGVRTEAFF.

This clonotype was seen more than once but under ten times. The chain joins TRBV6-2 or TRBV6-3 to TRBJ2-2; unclear D gene. V lost 4 bases to trimming and J lost 4 bases, with 19 bases between them. The CDR3 extends over 17 amino acids. Germline loops: CDR1 MNHEY, CDR2 SVGEGT. DNA for the CDR3: TGTGCCAGCAGTTTTGAAGCCGCAGGCAGGCCCACCGGGGAGCTGTTTTTT. This sequence encodes CASSFEAAGRPTGELFF.

This sequence joins TRBV5-4 and TRBJ2-7, with D possibly being TRBD2 (6 bases). The CDR3 loop spans 14 amino acids. Looked up from germline, CDR1 is SGHNT and CDR2 is YYREEE (reference sequence). V gave up 0 bases and J gave up 5 bases, with 12 bases separating them. As DNA, the CDR3 is TGTGCCAGCAGCTTGGGACGACTAGGGCACGAGCAGTACTTC. Its protein is CASSLGRLGHEQYF.

This clonotype has more than one count but fewer than ten. The chain recombines TRBV28 with TRBJ2-5; 8 bases agree with TRBD2. The CDR3 has 16 residues. Germline-derived CDR1 and CDR2 are MDHEN and SYDVKM. Trimming cost V 3 bases and J 4 bases; bases outside gene matches: 10. The DNA of the CDR3 is TGTGCCAGCAGTTTGGGGAGCGGGGGCCTCAGAGAGACCCAGTACTTC. The encoded protein is CASSLGSGGLRETQYF.

The V gene is TRBV2, the J gene TRBJ2-3; D is possibly TRBD2 (6 bases). CDR3 size: 15 residues. Germline values: CDR1 SNHLY, CDR2 FYNNEI. V lost 6 bases, J lost 2 bases, and 15 bases lay in between. DNA for the CDR3: TGTGCCAGCAGCGGGGGATGGCGAATCACAGATACGCAGTATTTT. Translation: CASSGGWRITDTQYF. Full variable domain (missing parts from reference TRBV2 and TRBJ2-3): EPEVTQTPSHQVTQMGQEVILRCVPISNHLYFYWYRQILGQKVEFLVSFYNNEISEKSEIFDDQFSVERPDGSNFTLKIRSTKLEDSAMYFCASSGGWRITDTQYFGPGTRLTVL.

This clonotype has a handful of counts. The chain joins TRBV9 to TRBJ2-1, with 7 positions matching TRBD2. Per the germline V gene, CDR1 is SGDLS and CDR2 is YYNGEE. The junction had 2 bases not matched to a gene; V was cut back by 3 bases and J by 8 bases. This CDR3 is built from 12 residues. CDR3 nucleotide sequence: TGTGCCAGCAGCGCCAGCGGGGATGAGCAGTTCTTC. Translated: CASSASGDEQFF. The complete variable domain, with remaining parts taken from reference TRBV9 and TRBJ2-1, reads DSGVTQTPKHLITATGQRVTLRCSPRSGDLSVYWYQQSLDQGLQFLIQYYNGEERAKGNILERFSAQQFPDLHSELNLSSLELGDSALYFCASSASGDEQFFGPGTRLTVL.